This paragraph covers one T cell receptor (beta chain) sequence. Its antigen specificity is not known. Base qualities are not at hand, and no much larger clone is one base apart. This specimen comes from a study of T cells in Graves' hyperthyroidism and ophthalmopathy (dated by TCRdb to the late 2010s). As for the study more broadly: Peripheral blood samples were taken at initial diagnosis, before any treatment was given. After sampling, hyperthyroidism patients received methimazole starting at 30 mg daily, and ophthalmopathy patients received high-dose intravenous methylprednisolone. According to the paper, TCR Vbeta CDR3 sequencing was carried out on some 130 peripheral blood samples, which came from under 50 ophthalmopathy, 70 to 80 hyperthyroidism and some 17 progressor patients. In roughly six Graves' hyperthyroidism patients, the study also compared T-cell repertoires from thyroid tissue with T-cell repertoires from blood. The roughly 94 discovery patients were randomly split 7:3 into training and test sets. To identify TCR V-J signatures that set the groups apart, the researchers used a discovery cohort of more than 95 patients, made up of fewer than 50 with Graves' ophthalmopathy and some 56 with stable Graves' hyperthyroidism. Prospective prediction of ophthalmopathy was tested in an independent validation cohort consisting of some 20 hyperthyroidism patients and 15 or so patients who later progressed to ophthalmopathy.

Amplification of TCR beta CDR3 regions was carried out from RNA transcripts. The TCR CDR3 was subjected to a first round of RT-PCR using the HTBI primer set and the Qiagen OneStep RT-PCR kit. Libraries were constructed in a second round of multiplex PCR, after which size selection and purification were performed. Sequencing of the libraries was done on an Illumina HiSeq2000 using paired-end 100 bp reads. Per the source publication's procedure: SOAPnuke was used to process the raw data, removing reads that contained adapters or uncalled bases, had a mean Phred below 15, or lacked an exact match to the constant primer or identifier. COPE v1.2.5 was used to merge the high-quality paired reads, and each unique nucleotide sequence was defined as a clonotype. Clonotypes were aligned to IMGT TRBV, TRBD and TRBJ reference segments using MiTCR v1.1. The analysis included only V-J combinations with a frequency above 0.0001, which together covered more than 99% of the repertoires. A TCS score was defined as the ratio between F50 (clonal expansion) and ExV (chaos), using BLOSUM62-based TCRdist between CDR3 peptides within each V-J. Welch's t-statistics and random forest reduced 450 to 600 V-J features to under 15, which were used in a naive Bayes classifier (R e1071). TCRdb reanalyzed the raw reads on its own, using fastp at Q25 for trimming and MiXCR for clone calling, and kept in-frame beta chains. CDR3 protein sequences are deduplicated, and each keeps its most common genes and DNA. It is TCRdb's table, rather than the study itself, that gives the V and J calls and clone size. Present in this sample are more than 300,000 distinct CDR3 sequences, roughly 18% of which were seen just once. The top ten clones comprise 35% to 50% of the sample.

In the ophthalmopathy patients, disease was moderately to severely active, with a Clinical Activity Score of 3 or more, a NOSPECS grade of 4 or more, and a duration of less than 3 months. Patients with uncontrolled infections, other autoimmune diseases, pregnancy or lactation were excluded. Diagnoses were based on clinical symptoms, serum thyroxine and TRAb, thyroid ultrasound and orbital computed tomography. PBMCs were isolated from 8 to 10 ml of fresh peripheral blood by Ficoll-Paque density gradient centrifugation. Total RNA was extracted using Trizol reagent, and RNA quality was assessed on an Agilent 2100 Bioanalyzer. The CDR3 spans 12 residues, from the cysteine through the phenylalanine. CDR3 DNA is the only sequence kept; it has 36 bases, read in frame from the first base. The V and J ends are trimmed by 5 bases and 6 bases, leaving 7 bases between them. Via the germline V gene, CDR1 is MNHNS and CDR2 SASEGT.

Overall study outcomes, separate from this receptor: Sample size was not statistically predetermined, and investigators were not blinded to group allocation. A model built on a 13 V-J signature distinguished ophthalmopathy from stable hyperthyroidism, reaching about 88% sensitivity and under 84% specificity in cross-validation and 80%/75% in testing. In validation, the model predicted progression to ophthalmopathy with approximately 71% sensitivity and around 72% specificity, a median of about six months before onset. Most expanded thyroid clonotypes (frequency above 0.001) were also found in blood, which suggests that blood repertoires may mirror thyroid immune responses.

The sample was blood. The chain joins TRBV6-1 to TRBJ2-2, with the D segment identity uncertain. The clonotype comes from a young man with Graves' ophthalmopathy. The CDR3 protein: CASSRTPGELFF. The DNA sequence follows: TGTGCCAGCAGTCGGACGCCCGGGGAGCTGTTTTTT.